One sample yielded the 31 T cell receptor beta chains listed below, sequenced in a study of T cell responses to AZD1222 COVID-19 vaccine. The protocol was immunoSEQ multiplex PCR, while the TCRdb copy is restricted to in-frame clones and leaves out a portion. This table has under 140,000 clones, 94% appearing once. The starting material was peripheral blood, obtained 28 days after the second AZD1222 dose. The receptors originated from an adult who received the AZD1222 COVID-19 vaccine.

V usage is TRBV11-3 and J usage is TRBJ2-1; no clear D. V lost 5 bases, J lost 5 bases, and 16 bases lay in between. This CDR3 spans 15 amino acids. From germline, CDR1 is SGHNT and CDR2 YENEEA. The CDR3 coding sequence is TGTGCCAGCAGCCCAGGACCTATCACTAACAATGAGCAGTTCTTC. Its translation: CASSPGPITNNEQFF.

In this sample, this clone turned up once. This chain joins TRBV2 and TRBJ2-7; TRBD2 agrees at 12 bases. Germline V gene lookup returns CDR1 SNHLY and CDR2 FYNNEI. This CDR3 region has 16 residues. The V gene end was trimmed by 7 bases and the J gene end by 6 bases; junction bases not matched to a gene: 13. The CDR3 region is CASNSDGLAGMGEQYF. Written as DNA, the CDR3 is TGTGCCAGCAATTCGGATGGACTAGCGGGAATGGGCGAGCAGTACTTC.

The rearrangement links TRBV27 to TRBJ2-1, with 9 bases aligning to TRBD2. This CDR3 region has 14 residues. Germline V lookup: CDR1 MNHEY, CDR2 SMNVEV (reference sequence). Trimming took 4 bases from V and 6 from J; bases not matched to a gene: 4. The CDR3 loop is CASSSSGAGNEQFF. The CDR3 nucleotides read TGTGCCAGCAGTTCTAGCGGGGCAGGCAATGAGCAGTTCTTC.

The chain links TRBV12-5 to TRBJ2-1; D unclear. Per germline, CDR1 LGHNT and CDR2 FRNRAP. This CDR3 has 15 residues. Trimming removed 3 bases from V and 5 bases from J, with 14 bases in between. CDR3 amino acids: CASGLRILYNNEQFF. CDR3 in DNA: TGTGCTAGTGGTTTACGGATTCTGTATAACAATGAGCAGTTCTTC.

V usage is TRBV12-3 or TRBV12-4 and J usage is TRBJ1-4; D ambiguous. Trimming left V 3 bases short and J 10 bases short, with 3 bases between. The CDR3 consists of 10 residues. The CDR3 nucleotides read TGTGCCAGCAGTTTCGGAAAACTGTTTTTT. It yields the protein CASSFGKLFF.

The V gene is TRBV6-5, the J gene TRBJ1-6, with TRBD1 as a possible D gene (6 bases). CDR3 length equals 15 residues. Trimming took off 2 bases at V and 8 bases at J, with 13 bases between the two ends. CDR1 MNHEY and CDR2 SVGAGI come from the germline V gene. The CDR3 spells CASSYRIQGDSPLHF. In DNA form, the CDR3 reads TGTGCCAGCAGTTACCGGATACAGGGAGATTCACCCCTCCACTTT.

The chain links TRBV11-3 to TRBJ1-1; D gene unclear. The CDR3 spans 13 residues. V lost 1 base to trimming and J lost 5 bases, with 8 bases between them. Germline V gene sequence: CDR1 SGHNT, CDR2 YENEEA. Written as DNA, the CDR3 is TGTGCCAGCAGCTTAGGCCCGCCAACTGAAGCTTTCTTT. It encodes CASSLGPPTEAFF.

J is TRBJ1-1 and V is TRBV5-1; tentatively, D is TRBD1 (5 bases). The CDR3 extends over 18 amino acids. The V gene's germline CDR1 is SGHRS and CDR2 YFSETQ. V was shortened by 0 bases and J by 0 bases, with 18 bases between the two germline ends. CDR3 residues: CASSLVRGGGPMNTEAFF. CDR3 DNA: TGCGCCAGCAGCTTGGTAAGGGGCGGAGGACCCATGAACACTGAAGCTTTCTTT.

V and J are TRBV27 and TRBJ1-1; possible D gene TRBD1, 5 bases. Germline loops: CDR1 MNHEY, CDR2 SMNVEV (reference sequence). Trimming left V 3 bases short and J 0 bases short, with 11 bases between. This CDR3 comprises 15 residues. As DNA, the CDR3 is TGTGCCAGCAGTTTTTGGGACGGGATGAACACTGAAGCTTTCTTT. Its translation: CASSFWDGMNTEAFF.

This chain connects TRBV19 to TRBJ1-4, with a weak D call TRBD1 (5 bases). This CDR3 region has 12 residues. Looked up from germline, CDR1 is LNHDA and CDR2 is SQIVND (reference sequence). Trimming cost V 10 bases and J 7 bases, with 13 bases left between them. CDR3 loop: CATRGQFEKLFF. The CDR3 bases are TGTGCCACGCGGGGCCAGTTTGAAAAACTGTTTTTT. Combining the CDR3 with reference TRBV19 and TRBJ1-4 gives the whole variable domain DGGITQSPKYLFRKEGQNVTLSCEQNLNHDAMYWYRQDPGQGLRLIYYSQIVNDFQKGDIAEGYSVSREKKESFPLTVTSAQKNPTAFYLCATRGQFEKLFFGSGTQLSVL.

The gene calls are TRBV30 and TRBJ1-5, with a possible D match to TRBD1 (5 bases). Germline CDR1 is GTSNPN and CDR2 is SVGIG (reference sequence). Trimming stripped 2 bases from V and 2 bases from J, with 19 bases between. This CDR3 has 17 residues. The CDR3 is CAWSSPGGERGNQPQHF. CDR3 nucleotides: TGTGCCTGGAGTTCACCGGGAGGGGAGAGGGGCAATCAGCCCCAGCATTTT.

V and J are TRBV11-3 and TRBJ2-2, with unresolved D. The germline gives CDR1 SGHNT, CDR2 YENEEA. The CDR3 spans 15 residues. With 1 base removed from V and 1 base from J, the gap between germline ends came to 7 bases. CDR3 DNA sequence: TGTGCCAGCAGCTTAGGCTACCTGAACACCGGGGAGCTGTTTTTT. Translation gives CASSLGYLNTGELFF.

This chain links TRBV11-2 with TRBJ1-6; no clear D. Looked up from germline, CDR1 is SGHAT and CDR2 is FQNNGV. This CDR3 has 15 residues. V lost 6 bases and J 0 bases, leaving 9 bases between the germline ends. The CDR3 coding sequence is TGTGCCAGCAGGCCCTCGGGCTCCTATAATTCACCCCTCCACTTT. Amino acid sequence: CASRPSGSYNSPLHF.

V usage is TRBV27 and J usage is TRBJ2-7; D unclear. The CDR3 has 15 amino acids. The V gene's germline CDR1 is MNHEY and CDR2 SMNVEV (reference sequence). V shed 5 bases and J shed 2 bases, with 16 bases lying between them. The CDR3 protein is CASSRRQPKPYEQYF. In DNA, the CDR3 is TGTGCCAGCAGTCGTAGGCAGCCCAAGCCCTACGAGCAGTACTTC.

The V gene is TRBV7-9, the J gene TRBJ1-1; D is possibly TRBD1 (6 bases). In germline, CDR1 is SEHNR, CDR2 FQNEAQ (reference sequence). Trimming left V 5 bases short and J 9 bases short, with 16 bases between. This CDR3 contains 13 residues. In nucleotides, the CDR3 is TGTGCCAGCAGCATGGACAGCTTTAGTCAAGCTTTCTTT. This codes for CASSMDSFSQAFF.

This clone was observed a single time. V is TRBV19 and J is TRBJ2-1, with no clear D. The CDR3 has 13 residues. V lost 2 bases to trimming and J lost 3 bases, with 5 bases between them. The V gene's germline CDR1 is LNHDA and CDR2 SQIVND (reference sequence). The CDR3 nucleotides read TGTGCCAGTAGTATAAACAGCTACAATGAGCAGTTCTTC. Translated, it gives CASSINSYNEQFF.

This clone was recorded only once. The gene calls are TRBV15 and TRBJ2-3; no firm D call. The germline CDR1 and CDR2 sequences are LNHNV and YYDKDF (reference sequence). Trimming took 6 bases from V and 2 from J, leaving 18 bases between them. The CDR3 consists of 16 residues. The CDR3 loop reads CATRNGIADTTDTQYF. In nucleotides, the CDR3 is TGTGCCACCAGGAATGGGATAGCTGACACCACAGATACGCAGTATTTT.

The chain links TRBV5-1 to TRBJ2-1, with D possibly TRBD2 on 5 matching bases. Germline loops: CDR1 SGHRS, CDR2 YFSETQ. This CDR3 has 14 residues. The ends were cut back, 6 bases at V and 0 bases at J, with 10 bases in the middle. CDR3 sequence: CASTTGSSYNEQFF. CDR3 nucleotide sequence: TGCGCCAGCACGACGGGGAGCTCCTACAATGAGCAGTTCTTC. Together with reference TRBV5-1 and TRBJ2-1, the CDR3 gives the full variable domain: KAGVTQTPRYLIKTRGQQVTLSCSPISGHRSVSWYQQTPGQGLQFLFEYFSETQRNKGNFPGRFSGRQFSNSRSEMNVSTLELGDSALYLCASTTGSSYNEQFFGPGTRLTVL.

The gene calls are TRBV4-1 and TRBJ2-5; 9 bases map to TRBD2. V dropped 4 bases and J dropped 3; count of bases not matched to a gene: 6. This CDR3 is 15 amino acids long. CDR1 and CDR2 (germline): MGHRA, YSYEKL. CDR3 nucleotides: TGCGCCAGCAGCCGTCTTAGCGGGGGAGAAGAGACCCAGTACTTC. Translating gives CASSRLSGGEETQYF.

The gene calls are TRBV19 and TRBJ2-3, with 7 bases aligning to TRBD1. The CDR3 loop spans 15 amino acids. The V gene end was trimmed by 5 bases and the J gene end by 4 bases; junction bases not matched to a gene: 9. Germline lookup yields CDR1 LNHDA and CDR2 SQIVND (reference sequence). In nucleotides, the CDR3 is TGTGCCAGTAGTCCGCGACAGGGTTTGTCAGATACGCAGTATTTT. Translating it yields CASSPRQGLSDTQYF.

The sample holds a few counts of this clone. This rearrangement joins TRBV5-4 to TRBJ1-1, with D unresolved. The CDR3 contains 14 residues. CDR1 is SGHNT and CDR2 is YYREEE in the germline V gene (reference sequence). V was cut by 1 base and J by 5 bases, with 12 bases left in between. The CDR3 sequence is CASSLNSGDTEAFF. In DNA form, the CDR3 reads TGTGCCAGCAGCTTGAATTCTGGGGATACTGAAGCTTTCTTT.

The CDR3 DNA follows: TGTGCCAGCAGCTTAGGACAGTTCTACGAGCAGTACTTC. Protein product: CASSLGQFYEQYF. The chain is built from TRBV11-3 and TRBJ2-7; D might be TRBD1 (5 bases). This CDR3 spans 13 amino acids. V gave up 1 base and J gave up 3 bases, with 7 bases separating them. Germline V CDR1 and CDR2: SGHNT, YENEEA. The full variable domain, in which reference TRBV11-3 and TRBJ2-7 provide the parts outside the CDR3, is EAGVVQSPRYKIIEKKQPVAFWCNPISGHNTLYWYLQNLGQGPELLIRYENEEAVDDSQLPKDRFSAERLKGVDSTLKIQPAELGDSAVYLCASSLGQFYEQYFGPGTRLTVT.

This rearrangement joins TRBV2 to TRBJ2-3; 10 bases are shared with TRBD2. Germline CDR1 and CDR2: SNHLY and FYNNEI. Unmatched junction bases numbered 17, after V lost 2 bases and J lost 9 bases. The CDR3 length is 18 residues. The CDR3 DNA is TGTGCCAGCAGTGAATTCGGAGCGGGAGGGCCTAGAGGCGGGACGCAGTATTTT. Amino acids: CASSEFGAGGPRGGTQYF.

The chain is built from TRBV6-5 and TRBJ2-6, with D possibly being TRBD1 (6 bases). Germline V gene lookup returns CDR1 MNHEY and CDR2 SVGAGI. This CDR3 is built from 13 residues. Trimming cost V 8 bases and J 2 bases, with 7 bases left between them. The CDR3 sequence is CASEGAGANVLTF. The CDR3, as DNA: TGTGCCAGCGAGGGGGCTGGGGCCAACGTCCTGACTTTC.

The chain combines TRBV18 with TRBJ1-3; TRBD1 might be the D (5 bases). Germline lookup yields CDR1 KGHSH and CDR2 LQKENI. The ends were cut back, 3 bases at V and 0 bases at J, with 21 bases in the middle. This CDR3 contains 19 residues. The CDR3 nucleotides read TGTGCCAGCTCACCCGTTGACGCGACAGAGATGAGCTCTGGAAACACCATATATTTT. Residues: CASSPVDATEMSSGNTIYF.

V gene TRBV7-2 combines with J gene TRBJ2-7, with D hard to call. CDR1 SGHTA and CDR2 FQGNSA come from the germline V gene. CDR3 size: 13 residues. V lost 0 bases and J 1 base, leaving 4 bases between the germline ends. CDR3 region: CASSLADSYEQYF. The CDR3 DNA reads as TGTGCCAGCAGCTTAGCAGATTCCTACGAGCAGTACTTC.

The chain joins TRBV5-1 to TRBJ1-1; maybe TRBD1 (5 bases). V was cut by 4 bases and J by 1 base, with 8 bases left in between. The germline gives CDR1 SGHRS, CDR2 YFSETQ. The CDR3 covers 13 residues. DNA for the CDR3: TGCGCCAGCAGCGTCGACAGGAACACTGAAGCTTTCTTT. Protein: CASSVDRNTEAFF.

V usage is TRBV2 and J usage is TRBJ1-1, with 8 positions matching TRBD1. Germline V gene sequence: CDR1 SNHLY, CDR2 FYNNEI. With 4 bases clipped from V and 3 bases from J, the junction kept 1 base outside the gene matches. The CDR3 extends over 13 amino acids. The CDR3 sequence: CASSGDRHTEAFF. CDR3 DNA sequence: TGTGCCAGCAGTGGGGACAGGCACACTGAAGCTTTCTTT.

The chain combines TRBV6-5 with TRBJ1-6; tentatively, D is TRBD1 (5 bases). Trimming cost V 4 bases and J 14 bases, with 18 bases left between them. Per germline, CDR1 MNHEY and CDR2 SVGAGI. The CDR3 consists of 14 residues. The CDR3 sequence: CASSLLGTGEALHF. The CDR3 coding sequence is TGTGCCAGCAGTTTGCTGGGGACGGGGGAAGCCCTCCACTTT.

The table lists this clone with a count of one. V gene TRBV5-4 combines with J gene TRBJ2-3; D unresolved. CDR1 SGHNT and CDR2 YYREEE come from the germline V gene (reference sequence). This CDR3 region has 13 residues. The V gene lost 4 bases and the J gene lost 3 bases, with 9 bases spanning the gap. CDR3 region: CASSLPATDTQYF. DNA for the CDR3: TGTGCCAGCAGCCTCCCAGCGACAGATACGCAGTATTTT.

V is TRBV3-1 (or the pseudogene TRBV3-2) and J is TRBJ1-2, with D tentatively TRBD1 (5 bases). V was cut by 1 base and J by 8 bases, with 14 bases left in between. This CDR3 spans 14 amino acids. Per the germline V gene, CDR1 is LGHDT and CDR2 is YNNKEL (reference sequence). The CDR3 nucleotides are TGTGCCAGCAGCCAAGGGACGGGGCGCGAAGGCTACACCTTC. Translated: CASSQGTGREGYTF.